This TCR beta chain was recovered during a study of CD8 T cells in ankylosing spondylitis. Generation of TCR beta libraries employed quantitative 5'-RACE incorporating molecular barcodes. MiXCR was run by TCRdb on the 5' RACE reads, yielding one entry per CDR3 protein. The table has roughly 180,000 distinct CDR3 sequences, approximately 9.9% seen once. The CDR3 has 13 amino acids. Germline values: CDR1 KGHDR, CDR2 SFDVKD. The V end lost 9 bases, the J end lost 2 bases, and 10 bases lay between the germline ends. About this clonotype itself: Its target is not known.

Whole-study findings and limits: A CD8+ phenotype characterized the disease-linked clones, which were relatively rare in peripheral blood. What appeared characteristic of ankylosing spondylitis blood was a TCR beta motif of seven to nine highly homologous variants. Within matched ankylosing spondylitis synovial fluid, disease-linked clones were reportedly significantly enriched.

The clonotype was recovered from a female donor with ankylosing spondylitis or in good health (not recorded which). The chain uses TRBV24-1 and TRBJ2-4; D possibly corresponds to TRBD1 (7 bases). Sequencing input: blood, either unsorted or a sorted T cell fraction (not recorded which). The DNA for the CDR3 is TGTGCCACCTCAGGGGGGACCAAAAACATTCAGTACTTC. It is translated as CATSGGTKNIQYF.